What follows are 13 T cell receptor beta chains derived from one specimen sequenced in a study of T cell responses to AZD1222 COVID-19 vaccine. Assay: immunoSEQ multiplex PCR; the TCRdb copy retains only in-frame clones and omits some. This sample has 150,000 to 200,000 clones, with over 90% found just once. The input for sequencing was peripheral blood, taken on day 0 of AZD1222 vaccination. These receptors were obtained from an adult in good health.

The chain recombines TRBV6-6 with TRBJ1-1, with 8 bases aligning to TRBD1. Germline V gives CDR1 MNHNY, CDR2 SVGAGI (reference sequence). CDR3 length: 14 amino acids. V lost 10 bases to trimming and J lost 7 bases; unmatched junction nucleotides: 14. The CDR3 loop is CATRTGREQGEAFF. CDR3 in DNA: TGTGCCACCAGGACAGGGCGTGAACAGGGTGAAGCTTTCTTT.

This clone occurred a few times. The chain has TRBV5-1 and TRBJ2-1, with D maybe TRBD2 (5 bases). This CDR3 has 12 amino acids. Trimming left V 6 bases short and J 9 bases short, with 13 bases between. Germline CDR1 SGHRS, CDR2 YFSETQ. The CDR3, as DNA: TGCGCCAGCAAAGACGGGGTCTCTGAGCAGTTCTTC. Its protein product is CASKDGVSEQFF.

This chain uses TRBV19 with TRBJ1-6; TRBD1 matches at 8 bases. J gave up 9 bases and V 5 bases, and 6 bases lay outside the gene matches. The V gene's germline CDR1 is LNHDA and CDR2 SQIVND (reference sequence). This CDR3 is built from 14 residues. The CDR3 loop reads CASSSTGDGSPLHF. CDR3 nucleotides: TGTGCCAGTAGTTCGACAGGGGATGGTTCACCCCTCCACTTT. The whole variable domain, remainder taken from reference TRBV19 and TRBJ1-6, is DGGITQSPKYLFRKEGQNVTLSCEQNLNHDAMYWYRQDPGQGLRLIYYSQIVNDFQKGDIAEGYSVSREKKESFPLTVTSAQKNPTAFYLCASSSTGDGSPLHFGNGTRLTVT.

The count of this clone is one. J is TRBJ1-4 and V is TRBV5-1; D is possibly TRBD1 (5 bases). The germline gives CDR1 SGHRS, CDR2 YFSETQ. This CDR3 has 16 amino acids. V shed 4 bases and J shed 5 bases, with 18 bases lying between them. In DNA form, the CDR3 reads TGCGCCAGCAGCCGGACACCAGGCCTTCAGAATGAAAAACTGTTTTTT. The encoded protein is CASSRTPGLQNEKLFF.

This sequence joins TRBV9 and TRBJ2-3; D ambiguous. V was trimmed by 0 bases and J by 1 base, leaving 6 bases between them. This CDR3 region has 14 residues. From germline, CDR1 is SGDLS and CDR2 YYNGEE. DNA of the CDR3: TGTGCCAGCAGCGTAGACCGAGGCACAGATACGCAGTATTTT. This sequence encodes CASSVDRGTDTQYF.

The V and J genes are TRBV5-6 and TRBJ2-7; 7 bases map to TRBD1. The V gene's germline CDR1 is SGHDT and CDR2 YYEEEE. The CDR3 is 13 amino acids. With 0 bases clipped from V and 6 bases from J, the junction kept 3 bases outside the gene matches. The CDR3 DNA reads TGTGCCAGCAGCTTGGACAGGGGCCCCGAGCAGTACTTC. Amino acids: CASSLDRGPEQYF. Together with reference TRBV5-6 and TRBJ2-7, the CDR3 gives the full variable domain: DAGVTQSPTHLIKTRGQQVTLRCSPKSGHDTVSWYQQALGQGPQFIFQYYEEEERQRGNFPDRFSGHQFPNYSSELNVNALLLGDSALYLCASSLDRGPEQYFGPGTRLTVT.

CDR3 sequence reads: CASSLAWGQEAYEQYF. The CDR3 region has the DNA TGTGCCAGCAGCTTGGCCTGGGGACAGGAGGCCTACGAGCAGTACTTC. This chain links TRBV5-4 with TRBJ2-7, with 8 positions matching TRBD1. V gave up 0 bases and J gave up 2 bases; unmatched junction bases: 7. This CDR3 is built from 16 residues. From germline, CDR1 is SGHNT and CDR2 YYREEE (reference sequence).

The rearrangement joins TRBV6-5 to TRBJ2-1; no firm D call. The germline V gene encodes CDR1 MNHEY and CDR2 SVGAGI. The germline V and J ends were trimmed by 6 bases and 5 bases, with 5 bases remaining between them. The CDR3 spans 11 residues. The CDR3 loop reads CASSKDNEQFF. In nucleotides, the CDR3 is TGTGCCAGCAGCAAGGACAATGAGCAGTTCTTC.

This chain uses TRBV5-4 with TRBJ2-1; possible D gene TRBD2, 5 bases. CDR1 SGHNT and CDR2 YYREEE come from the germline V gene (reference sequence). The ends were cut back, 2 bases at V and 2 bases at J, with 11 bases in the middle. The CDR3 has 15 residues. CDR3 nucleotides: TGTGCCAGCAGCTTATTCGCGGGCACCTACAATGAGCAGTTCTTC. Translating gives CASSLFAGTYNEQFF.

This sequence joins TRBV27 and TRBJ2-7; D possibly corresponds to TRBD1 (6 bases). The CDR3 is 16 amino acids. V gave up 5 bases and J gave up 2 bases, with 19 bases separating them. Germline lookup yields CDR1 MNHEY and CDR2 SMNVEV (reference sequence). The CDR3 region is CASSPGYGQSTYEQYF. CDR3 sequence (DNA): TGTGCCAGCAGTCCAGGGTACGGACAGAGTACCTACGAGCAGTACTTC.

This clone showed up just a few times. The CDR3 DNA reads as TGTGCCAGCAGTTTATCTCAACAGCTCTACGAGCAGTACTTC. Its protein is CASSLSQQLYEQYF. V usage is TRBV28 and J usage is TRBJ2-7; no reliable D call. CDR3 length: 14 amino acids. Deletions cut 1 base from V and 3 bases from J, with 10 bases between. Per germline, CDR1 MDHEN and CDR2 SYDVKM.

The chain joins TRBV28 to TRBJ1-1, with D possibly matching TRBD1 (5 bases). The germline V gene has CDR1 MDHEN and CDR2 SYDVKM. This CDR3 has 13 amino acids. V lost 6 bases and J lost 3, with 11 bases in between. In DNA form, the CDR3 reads TGTGCCAGCAGGATACCGGGGGACACTGAAGCTTTCTTT. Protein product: CASRIPGDTEAFF.

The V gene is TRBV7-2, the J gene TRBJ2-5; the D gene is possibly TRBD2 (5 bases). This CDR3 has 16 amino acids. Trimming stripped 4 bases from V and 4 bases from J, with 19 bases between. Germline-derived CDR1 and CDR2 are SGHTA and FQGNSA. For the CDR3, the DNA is TGTGCCAGCAGCTCTGTGGGAGCGGACGTGGGAGAGACCCAGTACTTC. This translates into CASSSVGADVGETQYF.